Listed below are T cell receptor beta chains from one sample, sequenced in a study of cytomegalovirus exposure and HLA in healthy donors. Using immunoSEQ multiplex PCR, the repertoire was profiled, and TCRdb retains in-frame clones only, with some absent. The sample carries tens of thousands of clones, 67% recorded once. Source material: PBMCs. The origin of the receptors is a man aged 25 to 40 in good health and CMV-seronegative. Each CDR3 is given with its conserved first and last residue. A D gene is named only where the DNA matches it firmly. The size entry is marked missing in some rows and otherwise reads once, few, many or a size class.

d_call	v_call	clone_size	cdr3_length	j_call	cdr3_nt	cdr3_aa
TRBD2	TRBV11-2	.	16	TRBJ2-3	TGTGCCAGCAGCGATCCCGGGACTAGCGTCACAGATACGCAGTATTTT	CASSDPGTSVTDTQYF
.	TRBV5-1	.	15	TRBJ1-4	TGCGCCAGCAGCTTGGCGGAGACAACTAATGAAAAACTGTTTTTT	CASSLAETTNEKLFF
.	TRBV6-1	.	14	TRBJ2-3	TGTGCCAGCACTATAAAGGGGTACACAGATACGCAGTATTTT	CASTIKGYTDTQYF
.	TRBV9	.	15	TRBJ2-7	TGTGCCAGCAGCGTAGAACAGGGTGGTTCCTACGAGCAGTACTTC	CASSVEQGGSYEQYF
.	TRBV7-2	.	13	TRBJ1-1	TGTGCCAGCAGCTTAGCGACAGCGACTGAAGCTTTCTTT	CASSLATATEAFF
.	TRBV5-8	few	17	TRBJ1-5	TGTGCCAGCAGCTTGGGGGGACGGGGGTATAGCAATCAGCCCCAGCATTTT	CASSLGGRGYSNQPQHF
TRBD1	TRBV5-4	.	15	TRBJ2-1	TGTGCCAGCAGCTCGCCCGGGACAGGCTACAATGAGCAGTTCTTC	CASSSPGTGYNEQFF
TRBD1	TRBV5-1	few	12	TRBJ1-1	TGCGCCAGCAGCTTGGGACAGGGAGGAGCTTTCTTT	CASSLGQGGAFF
.	TRBV27	.	15	TRBJ1-5	TGTGCCAGCAGTTTTGCGGGGCATAGCAATCAGCCCCAGCATTTT	CASSFAGHSNQPQHF
TRBD1	TRBV28	.	14	TRBJ1-1	TGTGCCAGCAGATGGACAGGGAAGAGCACTGAAGCTTTCTTT	CASRWTGKSTEAFF
.	TRBV5-1	.	11	TRBJ2-7	TGCGCCAGCAGCAGCCGCTACGAGCAGTACTTC	CASSSRYEQYF
.	TRBV7-3	once	16	TRBJ2-3	TGTGCCAGCAGCCACGGTCCTCGGGATCCTACAGATACGCAGTATTTT	CASSHGPRDPTDTQYF
.	TRBV27	.	14	TRBJ1-1	TGTGCCAGCAGTTTAGCAGGTTTGAACACTGAAGCTTTCTTT	CASSLAGLNTEAFF
.	TRBV11-3	.	14	TRBJ2-5	TGTGCCAGCAGCTTTTCAGGGGCCTCGGAGACCCAGTACTTC	CASSFSGASETQYF
.	TRBV30	.	13	TRBJ1-5	TGTGCCTGGAGCCGTTTCCGCAATCAGCCCCAGCATTTT	CAWSRFRNQPQHF
.	TRBV15	once	13	TRBJ2-4	TGTGCCACCAGCGAGACCACCACAGGGAGACAGTACTTC	CATSETTTGRQYF